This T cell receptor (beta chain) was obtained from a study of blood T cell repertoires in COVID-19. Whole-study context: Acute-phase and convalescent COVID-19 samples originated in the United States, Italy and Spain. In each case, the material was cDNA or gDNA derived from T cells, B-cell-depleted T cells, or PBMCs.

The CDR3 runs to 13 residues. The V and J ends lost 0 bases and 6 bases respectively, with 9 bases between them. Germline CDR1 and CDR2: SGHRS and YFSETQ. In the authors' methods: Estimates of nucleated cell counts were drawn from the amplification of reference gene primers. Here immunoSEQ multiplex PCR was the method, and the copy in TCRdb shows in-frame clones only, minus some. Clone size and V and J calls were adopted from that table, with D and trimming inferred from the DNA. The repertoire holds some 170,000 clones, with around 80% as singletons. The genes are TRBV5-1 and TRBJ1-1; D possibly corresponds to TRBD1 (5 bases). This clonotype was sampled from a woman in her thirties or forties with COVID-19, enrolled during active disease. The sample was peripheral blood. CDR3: CASSLAWGAEAFF. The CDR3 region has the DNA TGCGCCAGCAGCTTGGCTTGGGGGGCTGAAGCTTTCTTT.